These 10 T cell receptor beta chains came from one sample sequenced in a study of T-cell reconstitution after alpha-beta-depleted transplantation in children. Unique molecular identifiers were incorporated into the prepared TCRbeta library. From the PCR reads, TCRdb called clonotypes with MiXCR, one entry per CDR3 protein. The sample has about 1,000,000 distinct CDR3 sequences, about 26% seen once. The sample in question was PBMCs, mostly from graft donor cells, obtained 360 days after TCRalphabeta/CD19-depleted stem cell transplant. The receptors derive from a boy younger than two who had a stem cell transplant for SCID, so the T cells may come from the graft donor.

This chain connects TRBV28 to TRBJ1-1; D gene ambiguous. V was trimmed by 2 bases and J by 3 bases, leaving 10 bases between them. The germline CDR1 and CDR2 sequences are MDHEN and SYDVKM. The CDR3 has 14 amino acids. CDR3 sequence: CASSLLGADTEAFF. CDR3 nucleotides: TGTGCCAGCAGTTTACTGGGTGCAGACACTGAAGCTTTCTTT. Using reference TRBV28 and TRBJ1-1 for the parts outside the CDR3, the full variable domain is DVKVTQSSRYLVKRTGEKVFLECVQDMDHENMFWYRQDPGLGLRLIYFSYDVKMKEKGDIPEGYSVSREKKERFSLILESASTNQTSMYLCASSLLGADTEAFFGQGTRLTVV.

The gene calls are TRBV11-2 and TRBJ2-1; no reliable D call. Germline V gives CDR1 SGHAT, CDR2 FQNNGV. V was trimmed by 1 base and J by 4 bases, leaving 11 bases between them. This CDR3 spans 15 amino acids. In DNA form, the CDR3 reads TGTGCCAGCAGCTTAGGGCAGATTTATTACAATGAGCAGTTCTTC. As protein: CASSLGQIYYNEQFF.

This clonotype was seen a few times. The gene calls are TRBV7-6 and TRBJ2-7; no clear D gene. Germline values: CDR1 SGHVS, CDR2 FNYEAQ. The CDR3 covers 15 residues. The V and J ends lost 1 base and 0 bases respectively, with 10 bases between them. The CDR3 nucleotides are TGTGCCAGCAGCTTAGTAGCTTCCACCTCCTACGAGCAGTACTTC. Translation: CASSLVASTSYEQYF.

The chain carries TRBV9 and TRBJ2-1; the match to TRBD2 covers 9 bases. Per the germline V gene, CDR1 is SGDLS and CDR2 is YYNGEE. The CDR3 extends over 18 amino acids. J was trimmed by 2 bases and V by 1 base; bases with no gene match: 10. The CDR3 nucleotides read TGTGCCAGCAGCGTACGTCTAATCGGCGGGGGGGCCTACAATGAGCAGTTCTTC. It translates to CASSVRLIGGGAYNEQFF. Full variable domain (rest looked up from reference TRBV9 and TRBJ2-1): DSGVTQTPKHLITATGQRVTLRCSPRSGDLSVYWYQQSLDQGLQFLIQYYNGEERAKGNILERFSAQQFPDLHSELNLSSLELGDSALYFCASSVRLIGGGAYNEQFFGPGTRLTVL.

The chain carries TRBV7-9 and TRBJ2-7; no definite D call. With 1 base removed from V and 12 bases from J, the gap between germline ends came to 16 bases. In germline, CDR1 is SEHNR, CDR2 FQNEAQ (reference sequence). The CDR3 extends over 13 amino acids. For the CDR3, the DNA is TGTGCCAGCAGCTTAGATACTTCAGGTCAGCGGTACTTC. This encodes CASSLDTSGQRYF.

This chain links TRBV15 with TRBJ2-1; 11 bases line up with TRBD2. Trimming cost V 1 base and J 7 bases; bases outside gene matches: 6. The CDR3 has 16 amino acids. Germline loops: CDR1 LNHNV, CDR2 YYDKDF (reference sequence). CDR3 amino acids: CATSRGSGGAWNEQFF. CDR3 sequence (DNA): TGTGCCACCAGCAGAGGTAGCGGGGGGGCTTGGAATGAGCAGTTCTTC.

J is TRBJ1-1 and V is TRBV6-1, with a tentative D call TRBD1 (6 bases). Germline V gives CDR1 MNHNS, CDR2 SASEGT. The V end was cut by 7 bases, the J end by 4 bases, with 22 bases between. The CDR3 extends over 16 amino acids. Written as DNA, the CDR3 is TGTGCCAGCACCCAGGGGAGGCGGGGGCCAACCACTGAAGCTTTCTTT. Encoded protein: CASTQGRRGPTTEAFF.

This clonotype was found a few times. The V and J genes are TRBV18 and TRBJ2-7; unclear D gene. The V gene's germline CDR1 is KGHSH and CDR2 LQKENI. This CDR3 spans 15 amino acids. Trimming pared 2 bases from V and 4 bases from J, leaving 15 bases between. CDR3 region: CASSPNTRLGYEQYF. CDR3 nucleotides: TGTGCCAGCTCACCAAATACCAGGTTGGGATACGAGCAGTACTTC.

This sequence joins TRBV15 and TRBJ2-1; TRBD1 agrees at 7 bases. CDR3 length: 14 amino acids. Germline loops: CDR1 LNHNV, CDR2 YYDKDF (reference sequence). V lost 7 bases and J lost 2; bases outside the gene matches: 5. The CDR3 is CATMTGSPYNEQFF. CDR3 DNA: TGTGCCACCATGACAGGGTCGCCCTACAATGAGCAGTTCTTC.

In this sample, this clonotype turned up once. The rearrangement links TRBV20-1 to TRBJ2-5, with D perhaps being TRBD1 or TRBD2 (5 bases each). V was clipped by 5 bases and J by 4 bases, with 17 bases between them. This CDR3 spans 14 amino acids. Germline V CDR1 and CDR2: DFQATT, SNEGSKA (reference sequence). Written as DNA, the CDR3 is TGCAGTGCTCCGAGAGGGGCGGTACGAGAGACCCAGTACTTC. Amino acids: CSAPRGAVRETQYF.